The rows below give T cell receptor beta chains drawn from one sample of a study of shared clonotypes between healthy human individuals. The assay was immunoSEQ multiplex PCR, and TCRdb's table has in-frame clones only and misses some. The table has approximately 2,000,000 clones, 90% to 95% seen once. The sample consisted of naive CD8+ T cells from PBMCs. The receptors here all came from a man younger than 30 in good health. Some clones in this sample may be carry-over from other donors' samples. CDR3s leave out the opening cysteine and the closing phenylalanine or tryptophan. Some rows mark clone size as missing; the rest say once, few, many or name a class of expanded clone.

-,TRBJ1-4,TRBV5-6,ASSTDPAEKLF
-,TRBJ2-7,TRBV10-3,AIRDLGGQGKHEQY
once,TRBJ1-1,TRBV27,ASSFRDRLKSEAF
-,TRBJ1-1,TRBV19,ASSFWPLGSSTEAF
-,TRBJ2-7,TRBV7-9,ASEQDRGTYEQY
once,TRBJ2-7,TRBV18,ASSPARETPYEQY
-,TRBJ1-1,TRBV7-9,ASLVGVSTEAF
-,TRBJ2-3,TRBV27,ASSALVGAGASDTQY
-,TRBJ2-1,TRBV5-6,ASRPGTSGTYNEQF
-,TRBJ2-2,TRBV7-6,ASSAGTGGWAGELF
-,TRBJ2-5,TRBV28,ASNKENQETQY
-,TRBJ2-5,TRBV27,ASSLRRQMWAEQETQY
-,TRBJ1-2,TRBV10-3,AISDSPSNYGYT
-,TRBJ2-1,TRBV6-6,ASLFELAGSYNEQF
-,TRBJ2-3,TRBV27,ASSLPPGVRDTQY
-,TRBJ2-1,TRBV30,AWSVGVRSEQF
few,TRBJ1-2,TRBV30,AWSVDRGYYGYT
-,TRBJ2-7,TRBV14,ASSAYDFGLAGYEQY
-,TRBJ2-3,TRBV7-2,ASSLVLAGHPSTDTQY
once,TRBJ2-7,TRBV27,ASSPAIIVSYEQY
-,TRBJ1-2,TRBV27,ASSLSRTANYGYT
-,TRBJ2-3,TRBV27,ASSTGTSGRDTQY